The T cell receptor (beta chain) described here comes from a study of shared clonotypes between healthy human individuals. The method was immunoSEQ multiplex PCR; TCRdb's version includes in-frame clones alone and lacks a portion of them. The top ten hold 0.5% to 0.6% of the sample, which has approximately 1,000,000 clones, more than 75% seen once. Germline lookup yields CDR1 SGHTA and CDR2 FQGNSA. The CDR3 extends over 14 amino acids. J was trimmed by 2 bases and V by 5 bases; bases with no gene match: 4. This clone was observed a few times. This chain links TRBV7-2 with TRBJ2-7; 9 positions agree with TRBD2. The sequence derives from a man between 18 and 29 years old in good health. Some clones in this sample may be carry-over from other donors' samples. The sequenced sample consisted of memory CD4+ T cells from PBMCs. Sample subset: CD45RA-negative fraction. The CDR3 here is CASSPSGRPYEQYF. CDR3 nucleotide sequence: TGTGCCAGCAGCCCGAGCGGGAGGCCCTACGAGCAGTACTTC.